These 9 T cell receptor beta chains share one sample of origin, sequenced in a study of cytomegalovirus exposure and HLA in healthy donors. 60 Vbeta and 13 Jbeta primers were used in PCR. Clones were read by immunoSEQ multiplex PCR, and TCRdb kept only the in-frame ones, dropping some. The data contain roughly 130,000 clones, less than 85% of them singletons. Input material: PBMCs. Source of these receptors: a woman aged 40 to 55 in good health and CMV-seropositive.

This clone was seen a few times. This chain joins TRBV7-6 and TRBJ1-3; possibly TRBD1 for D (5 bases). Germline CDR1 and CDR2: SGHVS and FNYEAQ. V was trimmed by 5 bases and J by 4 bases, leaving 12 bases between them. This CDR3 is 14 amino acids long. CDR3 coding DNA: TGTGCCAGCAGCCCAGGGAGGGGCGGAAACACCATATATTTT. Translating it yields CASSPGRGGNTIYF.

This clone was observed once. The DNA for the CDR3 is TGCGCCAGCAGCCAAGATTGGTCAGTACGAACAGATACGCAGTATTTT. Residues: CASSQDWSVRTDTQYF. The chain employs TRBV4-3 and TRBJ2-3; D is undetermined. Germline V gene sequence: CDR1 LGHNA, CDR2 YSLEER. The germline V and J ends were trimmed by 0 bases and 3 bases, with 13 bases remaining between them. The CDR3 spans 16 residues.

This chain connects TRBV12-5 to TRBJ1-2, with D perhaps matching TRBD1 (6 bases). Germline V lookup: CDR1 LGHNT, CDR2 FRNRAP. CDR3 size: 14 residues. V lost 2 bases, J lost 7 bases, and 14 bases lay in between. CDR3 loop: CASGLQRGMGGYTF. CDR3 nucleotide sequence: TGTGCTAGTGGTTTGCAAAGGGGGATGGGTGGCTACACCTTC. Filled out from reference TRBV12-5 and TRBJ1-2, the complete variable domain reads DARVTQTPRHKVTEMGQEVTMRCQPILGHNTVFWYRQTMMQGLELLAYFRNRAPLDDSGMPKDRFSAEMPDATLATLKIQPSEPRDSAVYFCASGLQRGMGGYTFGSGTRLTVV.

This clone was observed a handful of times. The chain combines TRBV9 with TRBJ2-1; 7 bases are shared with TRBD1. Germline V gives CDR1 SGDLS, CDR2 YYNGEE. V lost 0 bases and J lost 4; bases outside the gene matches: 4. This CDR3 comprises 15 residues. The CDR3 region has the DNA TGTGCCAGCAGCGTAGGCCAGGGGGTATACAATGAGCAGTTCTTC. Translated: CASSVGQGVYNEQFF.

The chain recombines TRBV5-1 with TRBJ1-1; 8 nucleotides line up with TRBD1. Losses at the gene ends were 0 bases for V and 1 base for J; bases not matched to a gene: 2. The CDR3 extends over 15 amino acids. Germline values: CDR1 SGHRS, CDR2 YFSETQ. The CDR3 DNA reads TGCGCCAGCAGCTTGGATGGACAGGGGAACACTGAAGCTTTCTTT. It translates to CASSLDGQGNTEAFF.

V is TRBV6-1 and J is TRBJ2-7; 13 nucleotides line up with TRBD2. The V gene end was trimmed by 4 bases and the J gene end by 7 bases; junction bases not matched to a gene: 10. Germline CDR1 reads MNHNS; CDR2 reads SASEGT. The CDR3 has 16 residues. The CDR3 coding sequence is TGTGCCAGCAGTGGATCGGGACTAGCGGGAACGGGGGAGCAGTACTTC. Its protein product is CASSGSGLAGTGEQYF.

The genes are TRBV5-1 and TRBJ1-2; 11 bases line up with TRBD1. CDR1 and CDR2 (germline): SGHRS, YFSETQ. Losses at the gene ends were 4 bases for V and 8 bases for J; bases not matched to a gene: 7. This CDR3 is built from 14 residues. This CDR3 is CASSRAGTGGGYTF. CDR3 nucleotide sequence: TGCGCCAGCAGCCGAGCAGGGACAGGGGGGGGCTACACCTTC.

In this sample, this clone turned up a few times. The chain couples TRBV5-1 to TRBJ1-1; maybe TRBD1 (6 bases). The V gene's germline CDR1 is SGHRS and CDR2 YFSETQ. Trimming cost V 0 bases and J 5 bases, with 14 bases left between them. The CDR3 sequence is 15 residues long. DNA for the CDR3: TGCGCCAGCAGCTTGGAGGCAGGGGTGGGTACTGAAGCTTTCTTT. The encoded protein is CASSLEAGVGTEAFF.

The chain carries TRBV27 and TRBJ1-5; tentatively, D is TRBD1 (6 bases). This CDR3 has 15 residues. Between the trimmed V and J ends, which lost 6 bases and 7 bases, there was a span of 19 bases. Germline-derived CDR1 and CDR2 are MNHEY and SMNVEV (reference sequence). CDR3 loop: CASSTTLQGRQPQHF. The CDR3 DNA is TGTGCCAGCAGCACCACCCTACAGGGACGCCAGCCCCAGCATTTT.